A selection of T cell receptor beta chains follows, all from one sample in a study of blood T cells in healthy people across ages. TCRdb re-called the 5' RACE reads through MiXCR, storing one row per CDR3 protein. The sample consists of just over 1 million distinct CDR3 sequences, more than 35% of them appearing once. The sequenced sample was blood. All receptors come from a woman aged 55-75 years in good health. Each CDR3 is given with its conserved first and last residue. A D gene is named only where the DNA matches it firmly. Expanded clones get a size class; other rows say once, few or many, or leave the size out.

v_gene: TRBV3-1
j_gene: TRBJ2-4
abundance: few
d_gene: .
CDR3nt: TGTGCCAGCAGCCAAGACGACATTCAGTACTTC
CDR3aa: CASSQDDIQYF

v_gene: TRBV5-6
j_gene: TRBJ2-7
abundance: .
d_gene: .
CDR3nt: TGTGCCAGCAGCGGGAGCGACGAGCAGTACTTC
CDR3aa: CASSGSDEQYF

v_gene: TRBV2
j_gene: TRBJ2-7
abundance: few
d_gene: TRBD1
CDR3nt: TGTGCCAGCAGTGATGAGGGACAGGGCTACGAGCAGTACTTC
CDR3aa: CASSDEGQGYEQYF

v_gene: TRBV5-1
j_gene: TRBJ2-1
abundance: few
d_gene: .
CDR3nt: TGCGCCAGCAGCTGGGGAGGCCAGTCAAAAGGCAATGAGCAGTTCTTC
CDR3aa: CASSWGGQSKGNEQFF

v_gene: TRBV10-1
j_gene: TRBJ2-3
abundance: many
d_gene: .
CDR3nt: TGCGCCAGCAGTGGAACAGGTCGCACAGATACGCAGTATTTT
CDR3aa: CASSGTGRTDTQYF

v_gene: TRBV20-1
j_gene: TRBJ2-1
abundance: .
d_gene: TRBD2
CDR3nt: TGCAGTGCCGGGGGAGCGGGAACCGTATACGGGCAGTTCTTC
CDR3aa: CSAGGAGTVYGQFF

v_gene: TRBV25-1
j_gene: TRBJ1-2
abundance: .
d_gene: .
CDR3nt: TGTGCCAGCAGCGCTTGGGGCTATGGCTACACCTTC
CDR3aa: CASSAWGYGYTF

v_gene: TRBV12-3/TRBV12-4
j_gene: TRBJ2-4
abundance: few
d_gene: TRBD2
CDR3nt: TGTGCCAGCAGTTCCATAGCGGGAGTCAACATTCAGTACTTC
CDR3aa: CASSSIAGVNIQYF

v_gene: TRBV10-3
j_gene: TRBJ1-1
abundance: few
d_gene: .
CDR3nt: TGTGCCATCAGTGAGTCGTACAACACTGAAGCTTTCTTT
CDR3aa: CAISESYNTEAFF

v_gene: TRBV27
j_gene: TRBJ2-1
abundance: few
d_gene: .
CDR3nt: TGTGCCAGTCGACTGGCGGCCTACAATGAGCAGTTCTTC
CDR3aa: CASRLAAYNEQFF

v_gene: TRBV27
j_gene: TRBJ2-2
abundance: .
d_gene: .
CDR3nt: TGTGCCAGCAGTTTAATTGGGGGCAGCGGGGAGCTGTTTTTT
CDR3aa: CASSLIGGSGELFF

v_gene: TRBV24-1
j_gene: TRBJ2-1
abundance: .
d_gene: TRBD2
CDR3nt: TGTGCCACCAGTGATCCTAGCGGGACCCTCCCCAATGAGCAGTTCTTC
CDR3aa: CATSDPSGTLPNEQFF

v_gene: TRBV2
j_gene: TRBJ1-5
abundance: .
d_gene: .
CDR3nt: TGTGCCAGCAGCGCAGACCGGCAGCCCCAGCATTTT
CDR3aa: CASSADRQPQHF

v_gene: TRBV7-9
j_gene: TRBJ2-5
abundance: .
d_gene: .
CDR3nt: TGTGCCAGCAGCTTCACCGGGATCCAAGAGACCCAGTACTTC
CDR3aa: CASSFTGIQETQYF

v_gene: TRBV4-2
j_gene: TRBJ2-1
abundance: .
d_gene: .
CDR3nt: TGTGCCAGCAGCCAAGGGCTACTTGGAGATGAGCAGTTCTTC
CDR3aa: CASSQGLLGDEQFF

v_gene: TRBV12-5
j_gene: TRBJ2-5
abundance: .
d_gene: .
CDR3nt: TGTGCTAGTGGTTTGGTAGGGGGGACTCTGTACCAAGAGACCCAGTACTTC
CDR3aa: CASGLVGGTLYQETQYF

v_gene: TRBV7-8
j_gene: TRBJ1-1
abundance: .
d_gene: TRBD1
CDR3nt: TGTGCCAGCAGCTTAGAGGGACAGGGAACGAACACTGAAGCTTTCTTT
CDR3aa: CASSLEGQGTNTEAFF

v_gene: TRBV7-3
j_gene: TRBJ2-7
abundance: few
d_gene: .
CDR3nt: TGTGCCAGCAGCCCCACCTCGGACAGTGTACGGATACGGGAGCAGTACTTC
CDR3aa: CASSPTSDSVRIREQYF

v_gene: TRBV2
j_gene: TRBJ1-2
abundance: .
d_gene: .
CDR3nt: TGTGCCAGCAGTGAAGGGGGGGGGAGCGGCTACACCTTC
CDR3aa: CASSEGGGSGYTF

v_gene: TRBV5-5
j_gene: TRBJ2-2
abundance: once
d_gene: TRBD2
CDR3nt: TGTGCCAGCAGCTTGGAAGTGGCGGGAGGCGTCACCGGGGAGCTGTTTTTT
CDR3aa: CASSLEVAGGVTGELFF

v_gene: TRBV20-1
j_gene: TRBJ2-7
abundance: .
d_gene: .
CDR3nt: TGCAGTGCTAGGAGGAAGGCGGACGAGCAGTACTTC
CDR3aa: CSARRKADEQYF

v_gene: TRBV25-1
j_gene: TRBJ2-1
abundance: .
d_gene: TRBD2
CDR3nt: TGTGCCAGCAGTGTCGGGACTAGCTATCATGAGCAGTTCTTC
CDR3aa: CASSVGTSYHEQFF

v_gene: TRBV28
j_gene: TRBJ2-4
abundance: .
d_gene: .
CDR3nt: TGTGCCAGCAGTTTAATAGGGCTTCAAGACATTCAGTACTTC
CDR3aa: CASSLIGLQDIQYF

v_gene: TRBV5-6
j_gene: TRBJ2-3
abundance: few
d_gene: TRBD1
CDR3nt: TGTGCCAGCTCCTCGGGACAGGGACCCACAGATACGCAGTATTTT
CDR3aa: CASSSGQGPTDTQYF

v_gene: TRBV20-1
j_gene: TRBJ2-3
abundance: .
d_gene: TRBD1
CDR3nt: TGCAGTGCTAGAGGCGGACAGGGGCGCACAGATACGCAGTATTTT
CDR3aa: CSARGGQGRTDTQYF

v_gene: TRBV11-1
j_gene: TRBJ2-1
abundance: .
d_gene: .
CDR3nt: TGTGCCAGCAGCTTACTCCGCGGAATTGAGCAGTTCTTC
CDR3aa: CASSLLRGIEQFF

v_gene: TRBV6-1
j_gene: TRBJ1-2
abundance: once
d_gene: .
CDR3nt: TGTGCCAGCAGACTTTCGATTGGTCCTAGGGTCTATGGCTACACCTTC
CDR3aa: CASRLSIGPRVYGYTF

v_gene: TRBV25-1
j_gene: TRBJ2-3
abundance: .
d_gene: .
CDR3nt: TGTGCCAGCTCGTCCTTCGGGGCAGATACGCAGTATTTT
CDR3aa: CASSSFGADTQYF

v_gene: TRBV6-5
j_gene: TRBJ1-1
abundance: many
d_gene: .
CDR3nt: TGTGCCAGCAGTTATTCGACAGGGAACACTGAAGCTTTCTTT
CDR3aa: CASSYSTGNTEAFF

v_gene: TRBV12-3/TRBV12-4
j_gene: TRBJ2-4
abundance: many
d_gene: .
CDR3nt: TGTGCCAGCAGGATGGCGGAGTCGGTCAAAAACATTCAGTACTTC
CDR3aa: CASRMAESVKNIQYF

v_gene: TRBV20-1
j_gene: TRBJ2-1
abundance: few
d_gene: .
CDR3nt: TGCAGTGCCTTTGGACATTTCTCCTACAATGAGCAGTTCTTC
CDR3aa: CSAFGHFSYNEQFF

v_gene: TRBV3-1
j_gene: TRBJ2-5
abundance: once
d_gene: .
CDR3nt: TGTGCCAGCAGCCAAGTTGTGGGAAACCAAGAGACCCAGTACTTC
CDR3aa: CASSQVVGNQETQYF

v_gene: TRBV5-1
j_gene: TRBJ2-1
abundance: few
d_gene: TRBD1
CDR3nt: TGCGCCAGCGACCCCGGGACAGGGGGCAATGAGCAGTTCTTC
CDR3aa: CASDPGTGGNEQFF

v_gene: TRBV28
j_gene: TRBJ2-7
abundance: .
d_gene: TRBD2
CDR3nt: TGTGCCAGCAATGAGTCTAGCGGGAAACGTAACGAGCAGTACTTC
CDR3aa: CASNESSGKRNEQYF

v_gene: TRBV12-3/TRBV12-4
j_gene: TRBJ2-1
abundance: .
d_gene: TRBD2
CDR3nt: TGTGCCACCGGCACTAGCGGGGCCTACAATGAGCAGTTCTTC
CDR3aa: CATGTSGAYNEQFF

v_gene: TRBV10-3
j_gene: TRBJ2-3
abundance: .
d_gene: TRBD1
CDR3nt: TGTGCCATCAGGGACAGGGAAGGGGCAGATACGCAGTATTTT
CDR3aa: CAIRDREGADTQYF

v_gene: TRBV27
j_gene: TRBJ1-6
abundance: .
d_gene: .
CDR3nt: TGTGCCAGCAGTCCTTCTGGGGTTTCACCCCTCCACTTT
CDR3aa: CASSPSGVSPLHF

v_gene: TRBV7-9
j_gene: TRBJ2-1
abundance: .
d_gene: .
CDR3nt: TGTGCCAGCACCCATGCGGGTTCCTACAATGAGCAGTTCTTC
CDR3aa: CASTHAGSYNEQFF

v_gene: TRBV10-2
j_gene: TRBJ2-4
abundance: many
d_gene: TRBD1
CDR3nt: TGCGCCAGTAGAACCGGGACAGGGGGAAACATTCAGTACTTC
CDR3aa: CASRTGTGGNIQYF

v_gene: TRBV5-1
j_gene: TRBJ2-5
abundance: .
d_gene: TRBD2
CDR3nt: TGCGCCAGCAGCTTTTCCGGGACTAGCGGTCCTGGAAGGACCCAGTACTTC
CDR3aa: CASSFSGTSGPGRTQYF

v_gene: TRBV28
j_gene: TRBJ2-7
abundance: .
d_gene: .
CDR3nt: TGTGCCAGCACCACCGGGACAACCTACGAGCAGTACTTC
CDR3aa: CASTTGTTYEQYF

v_gene: TRBV6-5
j_gene: TRBJ1-5
abundance: .
d_gene: .
CDR3nt: TGTGCCAGCAGCCGGACAGTCGGTCAGCCCCAGCATTTT
CDR3aa: CASSRTVGQPQHF